This entry lists 26 T cell receptor beta chains sequenced from one sample in a study of response to subunit inactivated influenza vaccine. TCRdb independently ran MiXCR on the RT-PCR reads; one entry per CDR3 protein. The table includes approximately 500,000 distinct CDR3 sequences, 13% to 15% detected once. Sequenced here: PBMCs from blood, sampled less than 13 days after vaccination. These receptors all come from a man over 45 who received an inactivated influenza vaccine.

This clonotype has a handful of counts. The chain employs TRBV3-1 and TRBJ1-1; TRBD1 is a possible D gene (5 bases). The CDR3 is made up of 13 amino acids. CDR1 LGHDT and CDR2 YNNKEL come from the germline V gene (reference sequence). Trimming pared 4 bases from V and 6 bases from J, leaving 12 bases between. The CDR3 reads CASSPLSRAEAFF. CDR3 in DNA: TGTGCCAGCAGCCCCTTAAGCAGGGCTGAAGCTTTCTTT.

V and J are TRBV11-3 and TRBJ2-1, with 7 positions matching TRBD1. The CDR3 extends over 16 amino acids. Losses at the gene ends were 6 bases for V and 3 bases for J; bases not matched to a gene: 11. The germline gives CDR1 SGHNT, CDR2 YENEEA. The CDR3 DNA is TGTGCCAGCAGTCGGACTGGGACAGAACTCTACAATGAGCAGTTCTTC. It yields the protein CASSRTGTELYNEQFF.

This clonotype was counted a few times. The chain combines TRBV12-3 or TRBV12-4 with TRBJ2-5; 10 bases are a match to TRBD2. Unmatched junction bases numbered 2, after V lost 2 bases and J lost 2 bases. The CDR3 contains 15 residues. The CDR3 protein is CASSLNSGGQETQYF. The CDR3 bases are TGTGCCAGCAGTTTAAATAGCGGGGGGCAAGAGACCCAGTACTTC.

The chain joins TRBV2 to TRBJ1-2, with D maybe TRBD1 (5 bases). The CDR3 covers 15 residues. V lost 0 bases, J lost 0 bases, and 8 bases lay in between. CDR1 SNHLY and CDR2 FYNNEI come from the germline V gene. CDR3 residues: CASSEAQGANYGYTF. The CDR3 nucleotides read TGTGCCAGCAGTGAAGCGCAGGGCGCTAACTATGGCTACACCTTC.

The chain joins TRBV10-3 to TRBJ2-3; D is perhaps TRBD2 (5 bases). Trimming took off 6 bases at V and 1 base at J, with 11 bases between the two ends. The germline V gene has CDR1 ENHRY and CDR2 SYGVKD. The CDR3 runs to 14 residues. CDR3 protein: CAIRGSGGTDTQYF. Written as DNA, the CDR3 is TGTGCCATCAGGGGCAGCGGTGGCACAGATACGCAGTATTTT.

V is TRBV7-9 and J is TRBJ2-7, with D perhaps TRBD1 or TRBD2 (5 bases each). The CDR3 consists of 15 residues. Germline V gives CDR1 SEHNR, CDR2 FQNEAQ (reference sequence). V lost 5 bases to trimming and J lost 12 bases, with 26 bases between them. CDR3 loop: CASSEGKGRRSIRYF. CDR3 in DNA: TGTGCCAGCAGCGAGGGGAAGGGTCGGAGATCCATACGGTACTTC.

There are a few counts of this clonotype. The J gene is TRBJ1-1, the V gene TRBV6-2 or TRBV6-3, with TRBD1 as a possible D gene (6 bases). The V end was cut by 2 bases, the J end by 4 bases, with 11 bases between. The germline gives CDR1 MNHEY, CDR2 SVGEGT. The CDR3 sequence is 14 residues long. Here the CDR3 DNA reads TGTGCCAGCAGTTACCACAGGGTGAGCACTGAAGCTTTCTTT. This gives the protein CASSYHRVSTEAFF.

The chain combines TRBV10-1 with TRBJ2-5; no firm D call. Germline CDR1 is WNHNN and CDR2 is SYGVQD (reference sequence). The CDR3 loop spans 15 amino acids. The V gene lost 4 bases and the J gene lost 2 bases, with 14 bases spanning the gap. CDR3 region: CASSGPQASQETQYF. The CDR3, as DNA: TGCGCCAGCAGTGGACCCCAGGCCTCTCAAGAGACCCAGTACTTC.

This clonotype showed up many times. The chain uses TRBV5-1 and TRBJ2-7; D remains ambiguous. The ends were cut back, 0 bases at V and 0 bases at J, with 7 bases in the middle. This CDR3 contains 14 residues. Germline CDR1 and CDR2: SGHRS and YFSETQ. CDR3 loop: CASSLEAYSYEQYF. In DNA, the CDR3 is TGCGCCAGCAGCTTGGAAGCGTACTCCTACGAGCAGTACTTC.

As DNA, the CDR3 is TGCGCCAGCAGCTTGGATGGCGCTTCACAGACCCAGTTCTTC. Translated: CASSLDGASQTQFF. This rearrangement joins TRBV5-1 to TRBJ2-1; D unclear. With 0 bases removed from V and 13 bases from J, the gap between germline ends came to 17 bases. Germline V gives CDR1 SGHRS, CDR2 YFSETQ. CDR3 length equals 14 residues.

This clonotype has only a few counts. The chain links TRBV9 to TRBJ2-5, with a tentative D call TRBD2 (6 bases). Germline loops: CDR1 SGDLS, CDR2 YYNGEE. CDR3 size: 16 residues. V was pared by 3 bases and J by 2 bases, with 17 bases between. The DNA of the CDR3 is TGTGCCAGCAGCGCCGACGGCGGGACCCGGCAAGAGACCCAGTACTTC. This sequence encodes CASSADGGTRQETQYF.

This clonotype was seen a handful of times. The gene calls are TRBV7-8 and TRBJ1-2; no reliable D call. There are 15 residues in the CDR3. The V gene lost 1 base and the J gene lost 0 bases, with 9 bases spanning the gap. Germline V gives CDR1 SGHVS, CDR2 FQNEAQ. CDR3 sequence (DNA): TGTGCCAGCAGCTTAGGTTCAGAACCTAACTATGGCTACACCTTC. Translation gives CASSLGSEPNYGYTF.

This chain uses TRBV18 with TRBJ1-2; D is perhaps TRBD1 (6 bases). Between the trimmed V and J ends, which lost 3 bases and 0 bases, there was a span of 11 bases. The CDR3 is 15 amino acids. Germline CDR1 is KGHSH and CDR2 is LQKENI. The DNA for the CDR3 is TGTGCCAGCTCACCGCCCGGGACACCTAACTATGGCTACACCTTC. The encoded protein is CASSPPGTPNYGYTF.

V and J are TRBV28 and TRBJ2-3, with D perhaps matching TRBD2 (5 bases). This CDR3 is built from 19 residues. With 3 bases removed from V and 0 bases from J, the gap between germline ends came to 22 bases. The V gene's germline CDR1 is MDHEN and CDR2 SYDVKM. The CDR3 DNA sequence: TGTGCCAGCAGTTTCGGGATAAACCCCTTGCGAACTAGCACAGATACGCAGTATTTT. Its protein is CASSFGINPLRTSTDTQYF.

The V and J genes are TRBV12-3 or TRBV12-4 and TRBJ2-1; 10 nucleotides match TRBD2. The CDR3 sequence is 15 residues long. Germline trimming cut 4 bases from V and 4 bases from J; bases unmatched to any gene: 4. The CDR3 bases are TGTGCCAGCAGTTACAGCGGGAGGGGGTACAATGAGCAGTTCTTC. Its protein is CASSYSGRGYNEQFF.

This sequence joins TRBV2 and TRBJ2-6; no clear D gene. V gave up 4 bases and J gave up 0 bases, with 10 bases separating them. Germline V gives CDR1 SNHLY, CDR2 FYNNEI. This CDR3 has 16 amino acids. The CDR3 DNA is TGTGCCAGCAGTGTTGTCGGCACCTCTGGGGCCAACGTCCTGACTTTC. This codes for CASSVVGTSGANVLTF.

This clonotype turned up a few times. The CDR3 region has the DNA TGTGCCAGCACTATTGGGACTAGCGCCTACAATGAGCAGTTCTTC. Translated: CASTIGTSAYNEQFF. This rearrangement joins TRBV7-2 to TRBJ2-1; 10 nucleotides line up with TRBD2. Germline CDR1 reads SGHTA; CDR2 reads FQGNSA. Trimming at V came to 7 bases and at J to 2 bases, leaving 5 bases not matched to a gene. The CDR3 contains 15 residues.

J is TRBJ1-5 and V is TRBV7-2; no definite D call. The CDR3 has 15 amino acids. V gave up 4 bases and J gave up 2 bases, with 12 bases separating them. Germline CDR1 is SGHTA and CDR2 is FQGNSA. CDR3 region: CASSSRSFGNQPQHF. CDR3 in DNA: TGTGCCAGCAGCTCCCGTTCGTTTGGCAATCAGCCCCAGCATTTT.

V and J are TRBV7-2 and TRBJ2-7, with D possibly being TRBD1 (5 bases). This CDR3 contains 12 residues. Germline-derived CDR1 and CDR2 are SGHTA and FQGNSA. Trimming took off 8 bases at V and 2 bases at J, with 10 bases between the two ends. The CDR3 DNA sequence: TGTGCCAGCGGACAAAATGCCTACGAGCAGTACTTC. Amino acids: CASGQNAYEQYF.

The chain employs TRBV5-1 and TRBJ2-7; 9 nucleotides agree with TRBD1. The germline V gene encodes CDR1 SGHRS and CDR2 YFSETQ. V dropped 4 bases and J dropped 0; count of bases not matched to a gene: 8. This CDR3 is 16 amino acids long. CDR3 DNA: TGCGCCAGCAGCCCTGGACAGGGGTCGAGCTCCTACGAGCAGTACTTC. Translation gives CASSPGQGSSSYEQYF. The full variable domain, in which reference TRBV5-1 and TRBJ2-7 provide the parts outside the CDR3, is KAGVTQTPRYLIKTRGQQVTLSCSPISGHRSVSWYQQTPGQGLQFLFEYFSETQRNKGNFPGRFSGRQFSNSRSEMNVSTLELGDSALYLCASSPGQGSSSYEQYFGPGTRLTVT.

The sample holds a few counts of this clonotype. J is TRBJ2-1 and V is TRBV12-3 or TRBV12-4; 8 bases match TRBD2. With V trimmed by 7 bases and J by 7 bases, 15 bases remained unmatched. CDR3 length equals 16 residues. Here the CDR3 reads CASTPRGGGHRNEQFF. The CDR3 DNA reads as TGTGCCAGCACTCCCCGGGGCGGGGGGCACAGAAATGAGCAGTTCTTC.

The rearrangement links TRBV4-3 to TRBJ1-4, with 9 positions matching TRBD1. The CDR3 has 15 residues. Trimming cost V 3 bases and J 8 bases; bases outside gene matches: 7. Germline CDR1 LGHNA, CDR2 YSLEER. The CDR3 sequence: CASSQAQGALEKLFF. Here the CDR3 DNA reads TGCGCCAGCAGCCAGGCACAGGGGGCGTTGGAAAAACTGTTTTTT.

This clonotype was detected ten times or more. V and J are TRBV6-5 and TRBJ2-5; maybe TRBD1 (5 bases). V dropped 0 bases and J dropped 3 bases, with 8 bases sitting between them. The germline CDR1 and CDR2 sequences are MNHEY and SVGAGI. This CDR3 has 14 amino acids. The CDR3 reads CASSYSGQEETQYF. In DNA, the CDR3 is TGTGCCAGCAGTTACTCCGGACAAGAAGAGACCCAGTACTTC.

Ten or more counts support this clonotype. Written as DNA, the CDR3 is TGTGCCAGCAGCTCGAGATTGTGGGGCTCTAGCACAGATACGCAGTATTTT. It specifies CASSSRLWGSSTDTQYF. This chain links TRBV12-3 or TRBV12-4 with TRBJ2-3; TRBD1 is a possible D gene (5 bases). Trimming took off 6 bases at V and 0 bases at J, with 19 bases between the two ends. The CDR3 loop spans 17 amino acids.

The chain joins TRBV6-5 to TRBJ2-3; D possibly corresponds to TRBD2 (5 bases). Trimming stripped 2 bases from V and 0 bases from J, with 15 bases between. The CDR3 covers 17 residues. Germline CDR1 is MNHEY and CDR2 is SVGAGI. The CDR3 DNA reads TGTGCCAGCAGTTACGGAGCAGCGGAAACTAGCACAGATACGCAGTATTTT. Protein sequence: CASSYGAAETSTDTQYF.

This clonotype showed up just a few times. The rearrangement uses TRBV7-2 and TRBJ1-5; unclear D gene. V was cut by 1 base and J by 6 bases, with 4 bases left in between. Germline-derived CDR1 and CDR2 are SGHTA and FQGNSA. The CDR3 covers 12 residues. CDR3 residues: CASSLDTQPQHF. CDR3 nucleotides: TGTGCCAGCAGCTTAGATACTCAGCCCCAGCATTTT.